The clone carrying this T cell receptor beta chain has a count of ten or more. Its antigen is still unknown. This entry is derived from a study of T cells in Graves' hyperthyroidism and ophthalmopathy. Findings and limits, study-wide: A model built on 13 V-J features separated ophthalmopathy from stable hyperthyroidism. Most expanded thyroid clonotypes above 0.001 also appeared in blood.

Amplified regions were TCR beta CDR3 sequences from RNA transcripts. Researchers ran a first-round RT-PCR on the TCR CDR3 using the HTBI primer set. TCRdb re-called the multiplex PCR reads through MiXCR, storing one row per CDR3 protein. The sample lists some 580,000 distinct CDR3 sequences; approximately 16% were seen once. Germline values: CDR1 SGHKS, CDR2 YYEKEE (reference sequence). This CDR3 has 14 residues. The V and J ends lost 4 bases and 4 bases respectively, with 14 bases between them. V gene TRBV5-5 combines with J gene TRBJ1-1; D is ambiguous. The origin of this receptor is a woman aged 40 to 49 with Graves' ophthalmopathy. Specimen: blood. Here the CDR3 DNA reads TGTGCCAGCAGCCTGCTTTTGGGTGGCACTGAAGCTTTCTTT. This gives the protein CASSLLLGGTEAFF.